These 24 T cell receptor beta chains were sequenced from one sample in a study of shared T cell receptors in the human thymus. The protocol was immunoSEQ multiplex PCR, while the TCRdb copy is restricted to in-frame clones and leaves out a portion. This table holds approximately 490,000 clones, about four fifths found once. The same data also contributed to another study, on human thymus T cells.

The sample was thymocytes. The receptors here all came from a boy younger than two with a congenital heart defect.

This clone has only a few counts. The CDR3 DNA follows: TGTGCCAGCAGCCTCGGACTCCCACGTACGTTCTACGAGCAGTACTTC. It translates to CASSLGLPRTFYEQYF. The genes are TRBV4-2 and TRBJ2-7; D is perhaps TRBD2 (5 bases). V lost 4 bases to trimming and J lost 3 bases, with 19 bases between them. The CDR3 loop spans 16 amino acids. CDR1 is LGHNA, CDR2 YNFKEQ, per germline.

The V and J genes are TRBV4-1 and TRBJ2-7, with TRBD2 matching over 7 bases. The CDR3 spans 18 residues. Trimming cost V 1 base and J 0 bases; bases outside gene matches: 12. CDR1 and CDR2 (germline): MGHRA, YSYEKL. CDR3 residues: CASSQGGPPSGSSYEQYF. The CDR3 DNA follows: TGCGCCAGCAGCCAAGGAGGCCCCCCTAGCGGATCCTCCTACGAGCAGTACTTC.

This rearrangement joins TRBV21-1 to TRBJ2-7; the D call in the table, TRBD1, was not verified against the DNA. TRBV21-1 is a documented pseudogene. The CDR3 has 16 residues. CDR3 amino acids: CASSKEGTGSLCEQYF. In nucleotides, the CDR3 is TGTGCCAGCAGCAAAGAAGGGACAGGGTCCCTCTGCGAGCAGTACTTC.

This chain joins TRBV28 and TRBJ2-7, with 10 bases aligning to TRBD1. V shed 3 bases, J shed 3 bases, and the junction held 5 bases outside the gene matches. Germline CDR1 reads MDHEN; CDR2 reads SYDVKM. The CDR3 is 15 amino acids. The CDR3 is CASSLGRTGGYEQYF. DNA of the CDR3: TGTGCCAGCAGTTTGGGCCGGACAGGGGGCTACGAGCAGTACTTC.

The chain links TRBV12-5 to TRBJ2-5, with TRBD2 identical over 14 bases. V was pared by 0 bases and J by 4 bases, with 10 bases of the junction left unmatched. CDR3 size: 19 residues. Germline V lookup: CDR1 LGHNT, CDR2 FRNRAP. Here the CDR3 DNA reads TGTGCTAGTGGTTTGGTTGCAGGGGAGACTAGCGGGAGGGGAGAGACCCAGTACTTC. It encodes CASGLVAGETSGRGETQYF.

This chain uses TRBV10-3 with TRBJ1-5, with D possibly being TRBD1 (6 bases). Trimming took 0 bases from V and 5 from J, leaving 14 bases between them. The CDR3 contains 16 residues. CDR1 is ENHRY, CDR2 SYGVKD, per germline. The CDR3 loop is CAISESGRGVDQPQHF. CDR3 nucleotide sequence: TGTGCCATCAGTGAGTCGGGCAGGGGCGTGGATCAGCCCCAGCATTTT.

This chain links TRBV30 with TRBJ2-1; D is ambiguous. The V end lost 4 bases, the J end lost 9 bases, and 13 bases lay between the germline ends. The CDR3 runs to 12 residues. Germline V CDR1 and CDR2: GTSNPN, SVGIG (reference sequence). The CDR3 bases are TGTGCCTGGAACTCGCCGGTGGTTGAGCAGTTCTTC. It is translated as CAWNSPVVEQFF.

This chain uses TRBV2 with TRBJ1-2, with TRBD1 as a possible D gene (5 bases). Germline CDR1 SNHLY, CDR2 FYNNEI. This CDR3 region has 16 residues. V was shortened by 6 bases and J by 3 bases, with 20 bases between the two germline ends. The CDR3 loop reads CASRPPGLGRDYGYTF. Written as DNA, the CDR3 is TGTGCCAGCAGGCCCCCGGGACTCGGGCGGGACTATGGCTACACCTTC. Variable domain in full (rest from reference TRBV2 and TRBJ1-2): EPEVTQTPSHQVTQMGQEVILRCVPISNHLYFYWYRQILGQKVEFLVSFYNNEISEKSEIFDDQFSVERPDGSNFTLKIRSTKLEDSAMYFCASRPPGLGRDYGYTFGSGTRLTVV.

CDR3 bases: TGCGCCAGCAGCCAGAGGGACAGTGGGTATAGCAATCAGCCCCAGCATTTT. It encodes CASSQRDSGYSNQPQHF. The V gene is TRBV4-1, the J gene TRBJ1-5; the match to TRBD1 covers 7 bases. The junction had 8 bases not matched to a gene; V was cut back by 3 bases and J by 0 bases. The CDR3 has 17 amino acids. The germline gives CDR1 MGHRA, CDR2 YSYEKL.

The chain uses TRBV4-1 and TRBJ2-7, with TRBD2 identical over 10 bases. The CDR3 has 15 residues. J gave up 3 bases and V 1 base, and 3 bases lay outside the gene matches. Germline assignment: CDR1 MGHRA and CDR2 YSYEKL. The CDR3 DNA follows: TGCGCCAGCAGCCAAGTTCCTAGCGGGAGCTACGAGCAGTACTTC. Protein product: CASSQVPSGSYEQYF.

The chain couples TRBV10-3 to TRBJ2-1; 7 nucleotides match TRBD2. CDR1 is ENHRY, CDR2 SYGVKD, per germline. V lost 6 bases, J lost 2 bases, and 10 bases stayed unmatched. The length of the CDR3 is 16 residues. The CDR3 coding sequence is TGTGCCATCAGCTTCAAGGGAGGGGTGGCCTACAATGAGCAGTTCTTC. It translates to CAISFKGGVAYNEQFF.

The chain recombines TRBV7-6 with TRBJ2-5; D ambiguous. The CDR3 has 18 amino acids. The germline gives CDR1 SGHVS, CDR2 FNYEAQ. Between the trimmed V and J ends, which lost 5 bases and 1 base, there was a span of 23 bases. CDR3 sequence: CASSPRKTPSRSQETQYF. Written as DNA, the CDR3 is TGTGCCAGCAGCCCCAGGAAGACACCGTCCCGGTCCCAAGAGACCCAGTACTTC.

The V and J genes are TRBV2 and TRBJ1-2; 8 bases line up with TRBD1. Germline V gene data show CDR1 as SNHLY and CDR2 as FYNNEI. With 6 bases clipped from V and 6 bases from J, the junction kept 12 bases outside the gene matches. CDR3 size: 15 residues. CDR3 bases: TGTGCCAGCAGCGGGGGGACAGGTAGCTCCCATGGCTACACCTTC. This encodes CASSGGTGSSHGYTF.

The V and J genes are TRBV27 and TRBJ2-1; TRBD1 matches at 9 bases. Germline CDR1 MNHEY, CDR2 SMNVEV (reference sequence). V lost 7 bases, J lost 6 bases, and 10 bases stayed unmatched. This CDR3 contains 15 residues. The CDR3 sequence is CASIPSGTGCNEQFF. The CDR3 bases are TGTGCCAGCATACCCTCAGGGACAGGGTGCAATGAGCAGTTCTTC.

This chain links TRBV4-3 with TRBJ2-1, with 8 bases that match TRBD1. V lost 1 base, J lost 6 bases, and 14 bases stayed unmatched. Germline CDR1 reads LGHNA; CDR2 reads YSLEER. This CDR3 region has 18 residues. The CDR3 spells CASSQVFDRGRIANEQFF. The CDR3 DNA reads TGCGCCAGCAGCCAAGTTTTTGACAGGGGTCGTATCGCCAATGAGCAGTTCTTC.

The J gene is TRBJ1-1, the V gene TRBV2; D might be TRBD1 (5 bases). Germline CDR1 and CDR2: SNHLY and FYNNEI. CDR3 length equals 13 residues. V dropped 4 bases and J dropped 5 bases, with 11 bases sitting between them. The CDR3, as DNA: TGTGCCAGCAGTGGCGGGGCGAGGACTGAAGCTTTCTTT. The encoded protein is CASSGGARTEAFF.

The chain uses TRBV7-2 and TRBJ2-1, with D possibly being TRBD2 (6 bases). CDR3 length: 18 amino acids. Trimming took 2 bases from V and 5 from J, leaving 22 bases between them. CDR1 SGHTA and CDR2 FQGNSA come from the germline V gene. The CDR3 nucleotides are TGTGCCAGCAGCTTAAACGACGTTTTGGAGGGGTTAAACAATGAGCAGTTCTTC. Encoded protein: CASSLNDVLEGLNNEQFF.

This chain links TRBV4-3 with TRBJ2-1; TRBD2 matches at 9 bases. V shed 3 bases and J 8 bases; nucleotides not matched to a gene: 5. The CDR3 length is 14 residues. The germline V gene has CDR1 LGHNA and CDR2 YSLEER. CDR3 residues: CASSQLAGKDEQFF. Here the CDR3 DNA reads TGCGCCAGCAGCCAGCTAGCGGGAAAGGATGAGCAGTTCTTC.

The CDR3 is CASSEVTGDGTEAFF. In nucleotides, the CDR3 is TGCGCCAGCAGTGAGGTGACAGGGGACGGGACTGAAGCTTTCTTT. V gene TRBV10-1 combines with J gene TRBJ1-1; 8 bases are a match to TRBD1. CDR1 and CDR2 from the germline V gene are WNHNN and SYGVQD (reference sequence). The CDR3 runs 15 residues. V was pared by 2 bases and J by 5 bases, with 7 bases of the junction left unmatched.

This clone has a handful of counts. This chain links TRBV19 with TRBJ1-5; D remains ambiguous. V dropped 6 bases and J dropped 7 bases, with 10 bases sitting between them. Germline loops: CDR1 LNHDA, CDR2 SQIVND (reference sequence). There are 12 residues in the CDR3. The CDR3 loop is CASRKARQPQHF. The CDR3 DNA sequence: TGTGCCAGTAGAAAGGCTAGACAGCCCCAGCATTTT.

The V and J genes are TRBV14 and TRBJ1-5; perhaps TRBD1 as D (6 bases). Per the germline V gene, CDR1 is SGHDN and CDR2 is FVKESK. This CDR3 comprises 14 residues. Between the trimmed V and J ends, which lost 7 bases and 2 bases, there was a span of 12 bases. CDR3 residues: CASKDGGRNQPQHF. The CDR3 region has the DNA TGTGCCAGCAAAGATGGGGGCCGCAATCAGCCCCAGCATTTT. The whole variable domain, remainder taken from reference TRBV14 and TRBJ1-5, is EAGVTQFPSHSVIEKGQTVTLRCDPISGHDNLYWYRRVMGKEIKFLLHFVKESKQDESGMPNNRFLAERTGGTYSTLKVQPAELEDSGVYFCASKDGGRNQPQHFGDGTRLSIL.

The rearrangement links TRBV4-1 to TRBJ2-7, with TRBD1 matching 9 bases. J was trimmed by 3 bases and V by 3 bases; bases with no gene match: 6. The CDR3 has 15 residues. Germline CDR1 MGHRA, CDR2 YSYEKL. The CDR3 DNA is TGCGCCAGCAGCCAGGCCCCGGACAGGGGCTACGAGCAGTACTTC. Protein product: CASSQAPDRGYEQYF.

J is TRBJ2-5 and V is TRBV4-3; the match to TRBD2 covers 13 bases. In germline, CDR1 is LGHNA, CDR2 YSLEER. The CDR3 covers 17 residues. V shed 4 bases and J 4 bases; nucleotides not matched to a gene: 9. CDR3 nucleotide sequence: TGCGCCAGCAGCCCGGGACTAGCGGGACTCACGACAGAGACCCAGTACTTC. As protein: CASSPGLAGLTTETQYF.

The V and J genes are TRBV13 and TRBJ2-7; 9 bases line up with TRBD2. Germline CDR1 PRHDT, CDR2 FYEKMQ (reference sequence). Losses at the gene ends were 2 bases for V and 4 bases for J; bases not matched to a gene: 9. The CDR3 runs 16 residues. The CDR3 bases are TGTGCCAGCAGCTTAATTGGCGGGAGGGGTAGGTACGAGCAGTACTTC. Translating it yields CASSLIGGRGRYEQYF.